The TCR beta chain under discussion was sequenced for a study of blood T cell repertoires in COVID-19. Study summary: The United States, Italy and Spain provided the acute and convalescent COVID-19 samples. T cells, B-cell-depleted T cells, or PBMCs provided the cDNA or gDNA that served as material.

This table comes from immunoSEQ multiplex PCR, and its TCRdb copy is limited to in-frame clones, with some not included. The sample lists a few hundred thousand clones, 83% occurring once. The CDR3 runs to 14 residues. Germline V gives CDR1 KGHDR, CDR2 SFDVKD. The germline V and J ends were trimmed by 2 bases and 6 bases, with 9 bases remaining between them. Sequencing was carried out using peripheral blood. The J gene is TRBJ2-2, the V gene TRBV24-1, with TRBD1 as a possible D gene (6 bases). The clonotype comes from a woman in her forties or fifties with acute or convalescent COVID-19. The CDR3: CATSDSQGPGELFF. The CDR3 coding sequence is TGTGCCACCAGTGATTCACAGGGTCCCGGGGAGCTGTTTTTT.